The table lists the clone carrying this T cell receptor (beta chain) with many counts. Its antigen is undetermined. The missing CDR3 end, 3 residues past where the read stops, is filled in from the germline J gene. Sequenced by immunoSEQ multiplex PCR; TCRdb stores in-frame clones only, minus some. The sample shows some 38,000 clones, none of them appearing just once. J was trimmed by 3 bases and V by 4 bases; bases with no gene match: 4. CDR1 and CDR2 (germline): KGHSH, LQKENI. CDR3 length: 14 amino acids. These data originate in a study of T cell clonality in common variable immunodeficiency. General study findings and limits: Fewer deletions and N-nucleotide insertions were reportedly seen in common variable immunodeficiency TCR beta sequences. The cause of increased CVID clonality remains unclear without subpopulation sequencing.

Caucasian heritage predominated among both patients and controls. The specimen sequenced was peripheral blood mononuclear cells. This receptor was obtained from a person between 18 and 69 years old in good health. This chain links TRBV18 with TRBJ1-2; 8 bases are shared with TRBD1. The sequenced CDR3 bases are TGTGCCAGCTCACTATTGGACAGGGACTATGGC. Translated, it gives CASSLLDRDYG. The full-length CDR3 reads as CASSLLDRDYGYTF.